A selection of T cell receptor beta chains follows, all from one sample in a study of blood T cells in healthy people across ages. TCRdb ran MiXCR on the 5' RACE reads and lists one entry per CDR3 protein. The sample yields some 730,000 distinct CDR3 sequences, 22% seen once. Sample: blood. Source of these receptors: a man in his sixties or seventies in good health. Both conserved end residues are part of each CDR3. Each record gives: V gene, J gene, D gene, clone size, CDR3 protein, CDR3 DNA. A D gene is named only where the DNA matches it firmly. Size values are once, few and many counts, or a class for expanded clones, and some rows have none.

TRBV9,TRBJ2-1,TRBD1,.,CASSPFGTGVEQFF,TGTGCCAGCAGCCCTTTTGGGACAGGGGTTGAGCAGTTCTTC
TRBV20-1,TRBJ1-1,TRBD1,few,CSARPAPGQGERTEAFF,TGCAGTGCTAGACCCGCCCCCGGACAGGGGGAACGAACAGAAGCTTTCTTT
TRBV18,TRBJ2-1,TRBD2,.,CASSSSATSGRYEQFF,TGTGCCAGCTCATCATCAGCGACTAGCGGGAGGTATGAGCAGTTCTTC
TRBV20-1,TRBJ2-7,TRBD2,.,CSAGYSGGVDEQYF,TGCAGCGCCGGCTATAGCGGGGGGGTCGACGAGCAGTACTTC
TRBV12-3/TRBV12-4,TRBJ2-6,TRBD1,.,CASTRGPGANVLTF,TGTGCCTCAACCAGGGGGCCTGGGGCCAACGTCCTGACTTTC
TRBV6-2/TRBV6-3,TRBJ1-4,.,few,CASRKTSTNEKLFF,TGTGCCAGCAGGAAGACATCAACTAATGAAAAACTGTTTTTT
TRBV7-6,TRBJ1-5,.,.,CASSSSSGGQPQHF,TGTGCCAGCAGCTCTTCCTCGGGGGGGCAGCCCCAGCATTTT
TRBV3-1,TRBJ1-2,.,.,CASSQRDTYGYTF,TGTGCCAGCAGCCAACGAGACACCTATGGCTACACCTTC
TRBV6-2/TRBV6-3,TRBJ2-1,.,.,CASSIRDFEQFF,TGTGCCAGCAGCATCCGGGACTTTGAGCAGTTCTTC
TRBV12-3/TRBV12-4,TRBJ1-1,TRBD1,many,CASIRTGWSTEAFF,TGTGCCAGCATCCGGACAGGGTGGTCCACTGAAGCTTTCTTT
TRBV6-5,TRBJ2-3,.,few,CASARHPSTDTQYF,TGTGCCAGCGCGAGGCACCCAAGCACAGATACGCAGTATTTT
TRBV5-1,TRBJ2-1,.,few,CASSLMDTRNNEQFF,TGCGCCAGCAGCTTAATGGACACGAGAAACAATGAGCAGTTCTTC
TRBV27,TRBJ1-5,TRBD1,few,CASSSSRTGSQPQHF,TGTGCCAGCAGTTCATCGAGGACAGGGAGTCAGCCCCAGCATTTT
TRBV7-9,TRBJ2-1,TRBD2,few,CASGTGGGNYNEQFF,TGTGCCAGCGGGACTGGCGGGGGGAATTACAATGAGCAGTTCTTC
TRBV11-2,TRBJ1-2,.,.,CASSLVFPGGYGYTF,TGTGCCAGCAGCTTAGTCTTCCCGGGAGGATATGGCTACACCTTC
TRBV5-4,TRBJ2-7,TRBD1,.,CASSFLGRGSSYEQYF,TGTGCCAGCAGCTTCCTGGGCAGGGGGAGCTCCTACGAGCAGTACTTC
TRBV19,TRBJ2-1,.,few,CASSISGQGWDEQFF,TGTGCCAGTAGTATTTCAGGTCAGGGTTGGGATGAGCAGTTCTTC
TRBV28,TRBJ1-1,.,few,CASIRAAWNTEAFF,TGTGCCAGCATCCGTGCGGCCTGGAACACTGAAGCTTTCTTT
TRBV6-5,TRBJ2-5,TRBD1,few,CASSYLRQGYPQETQYF,TGTGCCAGCAGTTACCTCAGACAGGGGTACCCCCAAGAGACCCAGTACTTC
TRBV12-3/TRBV12-4,TRBJ1-4,.,many,CASSLALERVEKLFF,TGTGCCAGCAGTTTAGCGCTCGAACGAGTTGAAAAACTGTTTTTT
TRBV20-1,TRBJ2-3,TRBD2,.,CSARGFGRSISTDTQYF,TGCAGTGCTAGGGGTTTCGGGAGGTCAATTAGCACAGATACGCAGTATTTT
TRBV5-1,TRBJ2-1,TRBD1,.,CASSFPPTGSSYNEQLF,TGCGCCAGCAGCTTCCCTCCGACAGGGAGCTCCTACAATGAGCAGCTCTTC
TRBV4-3,TRBJ2-3,.,.,CASSPRARADTQYF,TGCGCCAGCAGCCCCAGGGCCCGGGCAGATACGCAGTATTTT
TRBV11-3,TRBJ2-3,.,few,CASSLTTVTDTQYF,TGTGCCAGCAGCTTAACCACGGTCACAGATACGCAGTATTTT
TRBV7-9,TRBJ2-7,.,.,CASTQVPANEQYF,TGTGCCAGCACCCAGGTCCCAGCCAACGAGCAGTACTTC
TRBV28,TRBJ1-2,.,few,CASSLNPGGYTF,TGTGCCAGCAGTTTAAACCCAGGCGGCTACACCTTC
TRBV6-6,TRBJ1-4,.,few,CASTDTGLTNEKLFF,TGTGCCAGCACCGATACAGGGTTAACTAATGAAAAACTGTTTTTT
TRBV10-3,TRBJ2-1,.,few,CAIRSSGYNEQFF,TGTGCCATCCGCAGTAGCGGTTACAATGAGCAGTTCTTC
TRBV21-1,TRBJ1-4,.,.,CASSTGGEWEKLFF,TGTGCCAGCAGCACCGGAGGCGAATGGGAAAAACTGTTTTTT
TRBV12-3/TRBV12-4,TRBJ1-1,.,.,CASSLVSQGGANTEAFF,TGTGCCAGCAGTTTAGTATCTCAAGGGGGAGCGAACACTGAAGCTTTCTTT
TRBV6-2/TRBV6-3,TRBJ1-1,TRBD1,few,CASSSLYRGQKGTEAFF,TGTGCCAGCAGTTCTCTTTACAGGGGCCAAAAAGGGACTGAAGCTTTCTTT
TRBV5-5,TRBJ1-2,.,few,CASSLDLGPYGYTF,TGTGCCAGCAGCCTCGACCTAGGCCCCTATGGCTACACCTTC
TRBV5-1,TRBJ1-1,.,few,CASSPGGATEAFF,TGCGCCAGCAGCCCTGGGGGGGCCACTGAAGCTTTCTTT
TRBV12-3/TRBV12-4,TRBJ2-3,.,few,CASSFVEGSFTHTQYF,TGTGCCAGCAGTTTCGTGGAGGGAAGCTTCACCCATACGCAGTATTTT
TRBV6-4,TRBJ2-1,TRBD1,few,CASSEGDRSHNEQFF,TGTGCCAGCAGTGAGGGGGACAGGAGTCACAATGAGCAGTTCTTC
TRBV7-2,TRBJ1-2,.,.,CASSLPPGSGYTF,TGTGCCAGCAGCCTACCCCCTGGGTCTGGCTACACCTTC
TRBV11-2,TRBJ2-5,.,.,CASSWDHRETQYF,TGTGCCAGCAGTTGGGACCATCGGGAGACCCAGTACTTC
TRBV7-8,TRBJ2-5,TRBD2,many,CASSSYRLAGYQETQYF,TGTGCCAGCAGCTCTTACAGACTAGCGGGTTACCAAGAGACCCAGTACTTC
TRBV2,TRBJ1-5,.,.,CASNGRDDSHQPQHF,TGTGCCAGCAATGGTAGGGATGATAGCCATCAGCCCCAGCATTTT
TRBV6-1,TRBJ2-3,.,few,CASSQGRSDTQYF,TGTGCCAGCAGTCAGGGGCGATCAGATACGCAGTATTTT
TRBV5-1,TRBJ2-1,.,few,CASSWMNEQFF,TGCGCCAGCAGCTGGATGAATGAGCAGTTCTTC
TRBV3-1,TRBJ2-7,TRBD1,.,CASSRMDRPHEQYF,TGTGCCAGCAGCCGGATGGACAGGCCCCACGAGCAGTACTTC
TRBV6-5,TRBJ1-1,.,.,CASSYVDGAEAFF,TGTGCCAGCAGTTACGTTGACGGGGCTGAAGCTTTCTTT
TRBV20-1,TRBJ2-5,.,few,CSARAPWGGLGETQYF,TGCAGTGCTAGAGCCCCATGGGGCGGCCTGGGAGAGACCCAGTACTTC
TRBV20-1,TRBJ2-1,TRBD2,many,CSVLAGRLDEQFF,TGCAGTGTCCTAGCGGGTCGGTTGGATGAGCAGTTCTTC
TRBV20-1,TRBJ2-3,.,.,CSAPWGSGHTDTQYF,TGCAGTGCTCCTTGGGGCAGCGGACACACAGATACGCAGTATTTT